The 22 T cell receptor beta chains reported below all come from one sample, sequenced in a study of multiple sclerosis patients with progressive multifocal leukoencephalopathy. Data came from immunoSEQ multiplex PCR; TCRdb stores just in-frame clones and leaves some out. In the table there are 29,000 or so clones, roughly nine tenths of which are singletons. Time point in this sample: more than five months of natalizumab therapy. This specimen was PBMCs, taken from a patient treated with natalizumab. The receptors come from a human donor with multiple sclerosis.

V is TRBV6-5 and J is TRBJ1-5; no clear D gene. Germline CDR1 MNHEY, CDR2 SVGAGI. This CDR3 region has 13 residues. V gave up 0 bases and J gave up 8 bases, with 8 bases separating them. In DNA, the CDR3 is TGTGCCAGCAGTTACTCGGAGGCAGAGCCCCAGCATTTT. Encoded protein: CASSYSEAEPQHF.

The V gene is TRBV7-9, the J gene TRBJ1-2; a weak D match, TRBD1 (6 bases). Germline CDR1 SEHNR, CDR2 FQNEAQ (reference sequence). CDR3 length: 14 amino acids. V was pared by 2 bases and J by 5 bases, with 12 bases between. CDR3 amino acids: CASSLRGAGYGYTF. The DNA of the CDR3 is TGTGCCAGCAGCTTACGGGGGGCAGGATATGGCTACACCTTC.

The chain employs TRBV4-1 and TRBJ2-4; D is perhaps TRBD1 or TRBD2 (5 bases each). Germline CDR1 MGHRA, CDR2 YSYEKL. The CDR3 has 17 residues. Trimming shortened V by 3 bases and J by 6 bases, and 21 bases separated the two germline ends. Here the CDR3 reads CASSHTRAGSGPNIQYF. In DNA form, the CDR3 reads TGCGCCAGCAGCCACACCCGGGCAGGGTCGGGGCCAAACATTCAGTACTTC.

This chain links TRBV7-8 with TRBJ1-6; D not certain. Germline V gene lookup returns CDR1 SGHVS and CDR2 FQNEAQ. The CDR3 covers 17 residues. V lost 1 base and J 8 bases, leaving 18 bases between the germline ends. This CDR3 is CASSLETSPGRDSPLHF. CDR3 coding DNA: TGTGCCAGCAGCTTAGAGACCTCGCCCGGGAGGGATTCACCCCTCCACTTT.

V gene TRBV4-1 combines with J gene TRBJ2-7, with D unresolved. There are 13 residues in the CDR3. V shed 0 bases and J shed 3 bases, with 6 bases lying between them. Germline-derived CDR1 and CDR2 are MGHRA and YSYEKL. CDR3 region: CASSQDAFYEQYF. CDR3 DNA: TGCGCCAGCAGCCAAGATGCATTCTACGAGCAGTACTTC.

The rearrangement links TRBV19 to TRBJ2-7; maybe TRBD1 (6 bases). Germline V lookup: CDR1 LNHDA, CDR2 SQIVND (reference sequence). The CDR3 is 14 residues long. V gave up 6 bases and J gave up 2 bases, with 14 bases separating them. The CDR3 reads CASRQVGAPYEQYF. The CDR3 region has the DNA TGTGCCAGTAGGCAGGTGGGGGCCCCCTACGAGCAGTACTTC. The whole variable domain, filled in from reference TRBV19 and TRBJ2-7, reads DGGITQSPKYLFRKEGQNVTLSCEQNLNHDAMYWYRQDPGQGLRLIYYSQIVNDFQKGDIAEGYSVSREKKESFPLTVTSAQKNPTAFYLCASRQVGAPYEQYFGPGTRLTVT.

This clone was seen only once. This chain uses TRBV29-1 with TRBJ2-7, with no clear D. Trimming cost V 1 base and J 2 bases, with 9 bases left between them. CDR1 SQVTM and CDR2 ANQGSEA come from the germline V gene. The CDR3 consists of 13 residues. For the CDR3, the DNA is TGCAGCGTTGAAGGTACGGGCGCCTACGAGCAGTACTTC. It encodes CSVEGTGAYEQYF.

The chain has TRBV19 and TRBJ2-3; 10 positions match TRBD2. Per germline, CDR1 LNHDA and CDR2 SQIVND (reference sequence). V lost 6 bases, J lost 5 bases, and 11 bases stayed unmatched. The CDR3 totals 16 residues. The CDR3 region is CASRVVAGGSGDTQYF. CDR3 nucleotide sequence: TGTGCCAGTAGGGTGGTAGCGGGAGGTTCCGGAGATACGCAGTATTTT.

This rearrangement joins TRBV6-5 to TRBJ1-2; D is undetermined. The CDR3 totals 14 residues. Germline values: CDR1 MNHEY, CDR2 SVGAGI. Trimming pared 8 bases from V and 2 bases from J, leaving 15 bases between. Here the CDR3 DNA reads TGTGCCAGCCGTAGGACGGCAGCCAACTATGGCTACACCTTC. Translating it yields CASRRTAANYGYTF.

This rearrangement joins TRBV19 to TRBJ1-1; D ambiguous. Germline CDR1 reads LNHDA; CDR2 reads SQIVND (reference sequence). The CDR3 length is 14 residues. The germline V and J ends were trimmed by 1 base and 4 bases, with 10 bases remaining between them. This CDR3 is CASSIAPGSTEAFF. The CDR3 nucleotides are TGTGCCAGTAGTATAGCCCCCGGGAGCACTGAAGCTTTCTTT.

This chain joins TRBV27 and TRBJ2-7; D gene ambiguous. Between the trimmed V and J ends, which lost 2 bases and 4 bases, there was a span of 9 bases. The germline V gene has CDR1 MNHEY and CDR2 SMNVEV (reference sequence). The CDR3 totals 13 residues. This chain's CDR3 is CASSLVWPYEQYF. For the CDR3, the DNA is TGTGCCAGCAGTTTAGTGTGGCCTTACGAGCAGTACTTC.

The rearrangement joins TRBV5-1 to TRBJ2-5; the D gene is possibly TRBD1 (6 bases). The V gene lost 0 bases and the J gene lost 3 bases, with 15 bases spanning the gap. The CDR3 totals 16 residues. From germline, CDR1 is SGHRS and CDR2 YFSETQ. CDR3 in amino acids: CASSLAARGGEETQYF. The CDR3 DNA is TGCGCCAGCAGCTTGGCCGCCAGGGGCGGCGAAGAGACCCAGTACTTC.

This chain uses TRBV25-1 with TRBJ2-7, with D possibly matching TRBD2 (6 bases). This CDR3 comprises 15 residues. Deletions cut 4 bases from V and 2 bases from J, with 15 bases between. CDR1 and CDR2 (germline): MGHDK, SYGVNS. DNA of the CDR3: TGTGCCAGCAGTGGGGGTGTGGGGACTCCCTACGAGCAGTACTTC. Translating gives CASSGGVGTPYEQYF.

The chain links TRBV6-5 to TRBJ1-5, with TRBD1 as a possible D gene (5 bases). V lost 8 bases to trimming and J lost 0 bases, with 14 bases between them. CDR3 length: 15 amino acids. CDR1 is MNHEY and CDR2 is SVGAGI in the germline V gene. The CDR3 loop is CASYLSTVSNQPQHF. The DNA for the CDR3 is TGTGCCAGCTATCTCTCGACAGTTAGCAATCAGCCCCAGCATTTT.

This chain connects TRBV28 to TRBJ1-2; D gene uncertain. V lost 7 bases to trimming and J lost 1 base, with 7 bases between them. This CDR3 is 12 amino acids long. Germline assignment: CDR1 MDHEN and CDR2 SYDVKM. The CDR3 protein is CASTGNNYGYTF. The DNA for the CDR3 is TGTGCCAGCACCGGGAATAACTATGGCTACACCTTC.

V gene TRBV27 combines with J gene TRBJ2-1; D gene unclear. The CDR3 contains 11 residues. Trimming shortened V by 9 bases and J by 7 bases, and 10 bases separated the two germline ends. Germline loops: CDR1 MNHEY, CDR2 SMNVEV (reference sequence). The CDR3 coding sequence is TGTGCCAGTACCGAGAGGAATGAGCAGTTCTTC. It translates to CASTERNEQFF.

In its sample, this clone was seen once. The genes are TRBV29-1 and TRBJ2-7; 13 nucleotides agree with TRBD2. V shed 0 bases, J shed 5 bases, and the junction held 7 bases outside the gene matches. The CDR3 has 16 residues. Germline V gene sequence: CDR1 SQVTM, CDR2 ANQGSEA. The CDR3 DNA follows: TGCAGCGTTGAAGATGGATGGACTAGCGGGAGTAACGAGCAGTACTTC. Translation gives CSVEDGWTSGSNEQYF.

Notes on this clone: This same CDR3 is encoded by further DNA sequences in the sample. This chain uses TRBV5-6 with TRBJ2-6; D is possibly TRBD1 (5 bases). The germline V gene has CDR1 SGHDT and CDR2 YYEEEE. V lost 7 bases, J lost 3 bases, and 26 bases lay in between. The CDR3 spans 19 residues. CDR3: CASHRSKARWTLGANVLTF. CDR3 DNA: TGTGCCAGCCATCGTTCAAAGGCTAGATGGACACTTGGGGCCAACGTCCTGACTTTC. Full variable domain (outside the CDR3, taken from reference TRBV5-6 and TRBJ2-6): DAGVTQSPTHLIKTRGQQVTLRCSPKSGHDTVSWYQQALGQGPQFIFQYYEEEERQRGNFPDRFSGHQFPNYSSELNVNALLLGDSALYLCASHRSKARWTLGANVLTFGAGSRLTVL.

The chain couples TRBV29-1 to TRBJ1-2, with D perhaps matching TRBD1 (5 bases). CDR3 length equals 14 residues. Germline loops: CDR1 SQVTM, CDR2 ANQGSEA. V lost 4 bases and J 8 bases, leaving 20 bases between the germline ends. CDR3 nucleotide sequence: TGCAGCGTTGCACCCGGACGGGGGTCAGGAGGCTACACCTTC. It codes for CSVAPGRGSGGYTF. The full variable domain, completed using reference TRBV29-1 and TRBJ1-2, is SAVISQKPSRDICQRGTSLTIQCQVDSQVTMMFWYRQQPGQSLTLIATANQGSEATYESGFVIDKFPISRPNLTFSTLTVSNMSPEDSSIYLCSVAPGRGSGGYTFGSGTRLTVV.

This sequence joins TRBV27 and TRBJ1-6; possibly TRBD1 for D (5 bases). The germline CDR1 and CDR2 sequences are MNHEY and SMNVEV (reference sequence). This CDR3 spans 15 amino acids. With 1 base removed from V and 12 bases from J, the gap between germline ends came to 16 bases. In DNA, the CDR3 is TGTGCCAGCAGTTTATGGGGTTGGGGGAGGGGACCCCTCCACTTT. Translating gives CASSLWGWGRGPLHF.

The genes are TRBV11-2 and TRBJ2-1; 8 positions agree with TRBD2. Germline loops: CDR1 SGHAT, CDR2 FQNNGV. The V segment lost 3 bases and the J segment 5 bases; nucleotides outside the gene matches: 3. This CDR3 region has 14 residues. The CDR3 sequence is CASSLAGGHNEQFF. CDR3 nucleotide sequence: TGTGCCAGCAGCTTGGCGGGAGGACACAATGAGCAGTTCTTC. Together with reference TRBV11-2 and TRBJ2-1, the CDR3 gives the full variable domain: EAGVAQSPRYKIIEKRQSVAFWCNPISGHATLYWYQQILGQGPKLLIQFQNNGVVDDSQLPKDRFSAERLKGVDSTLKIQPAKLEDSAVYLCASSLAGGHNEQFFGPGTRLTVL.

The chain couples TRBV9 to TRBJ1-1; D is unresolved. The CDR3 is 15 residues long. CDR1 is SGDLS, CDR2 YYNGEE, per germline. The V gene lost 1 base and the J gene lost 1 base, with 11 bases spanning the gap. CDR3 DNA sequence: TGTGCCAGCAGCGTATCTTGGAGCCGGAACACTGAAGCTTTCTTT. Translating it yields CASSVSWSRNTEAFF.